A single sample is the source of the 26 T cell receptor beta chains below, sequenced in a study of blood T cell repertoires in COVID-19. Assay used: immunoSEQ multiplex PCR; TCRdb lists only in-frame clones, some missing. Of around 80,000 clones in the sample, approximately 80% were seen once. The sequenced material came from peripheral blood. Source of these receptors: a man older than 75 with acute or convalescent COVID-19.

This clone has more than one count but fewer than ten. The genes are TRBV7-9 and TRBJ2-1; perhaps TRBD1 as D (6 bases). CDR3 length: 14 amino acids. V was cut by 7 bases and J by 1 base, with 11 bases left in between. The germline gives CDR1 SEHNR, CDR2 FQNEAQ (reference sequence). CDR3 coding DNA: TGTGCCAGCAACAGGGTGAGGTCCTACAATGAGCAGTTCTTC. Translating gives CASNRVRSYNEQFF.

The J gene is TRBJ1-5, the V gene TRBV6-5; 7 bases are a match to TRBD1. The V gene's germline CDR1 is MNHEY and CDR2 SVGAGI. The V gene end was trimmed by 0 bases and the J gene end by 0 bases; junction bases not matched to a gene: 2. The length of the CDR3 is 16 residues. CDR3 coding DNA: TGTGCCAGCAGTTACTCCAGACAGGGTAGCAATCAGCCCCAGCATTTT. Its translation: CASSYSRQGSNQPQHF.

The chain couples TRBV6-5 to TRBJ1-1; 11 bases fit TRBD1. The CDR3 has 15 amino acids. V was clipped by 6 bases and J by 4 bases; unmatched bases: 7. The germline CDR1 and CDR2 sequences are MNHEY and SVGAGI. CDR3 loop: CASSLRTGGITEAFF. DNA of the CDR3: TGTGCCAGCAGCTTACGGACAGGGGGCATCACTGAAGCTTTCTTT.

The rearrangement uses TRBV7-3 and TRBJ2-3; D unclear. The V end lost 5 bases, the J end lost 6 bases, and 12 bases lay between the germline ends. The CDR3 consists of 13 residues. Per the germline V gene, CDR1 is SGHTA and CDR2 is FQGTGA. CDR3 loop: CASSPSVGDTQYF. The CDR3 bases are TGTGCCAGCAGCCCCAGTGTCGGGGATACGCAGTATTTT.

The chain has TRBV12-3 or TRBV12-4 and TRBJ1-2; perhaps TRBD1 as D (5 bases). The germline V and J ends were trimmed by 3 bases and 6 bases, with 11 bases remaining between them. The CDR3 extends over 13 amino acids. For the CDR3, the DNA is TGTGCCAGCAGTTTCCTCAGGGAGGATGGCTACACCTTC. It encodes CASSFLREDGYTF.

As DNA, the CDR3 is TGTGCCAGCAGCTACATAACACGGAACACTGAAGCTTTCTTT. This gives the protein CASSYITRNTEAFF. This chain links TRBV5-6 with TRBJ1-1; D is unclear. The germline gives CDR1 SGHDT, CDR2 YYEEEE. V was cut by 3 bases and J by 1 base, with 10 bases left in between. This CDR3 is 14 amino acids long.

The chain employs TRBV27 and TRBJ1-5; D may be TRBD1 (6 bases). Germline CDR1 reads MNHEY; CDR2 reads SMNVEV (reference sequence). This CDR3 is 15 amino acids long. The ends were cut back, 5 bases at V and 7 bases at J, with 18 bases in the middle. The DNA for the CDR3 is TGTGCCAGCAGTAAGAGACAGGCTGACGGGCAGCCCCAGCATTTT. This codes for CASSKRQADGQPQHF.

The chain joins TRBV11-2 to TRBJ2-7; TRBD1 might be the D (5 bases). The CDR3 is 14 residues long. V dropped 8 bases and J dropped 2 bases, with 16 bases sitting between them. Germline assignment: CDR1 SGHAT and CDR2 FQNNGV. CDR3 DNA: TGTGCCAGCGCCGAGTCGACAGACCCCTACGAGCAGTACTTC. Protein sequence: CASAESTDPYEQYF.

The chain carries TRBV5-1 and TRBJ2-5, with 8 bases lining up with TRBD1. From germline, CDR1 is SGHRS and CDR2 YFSETQ. The CDR3 has 14 residues. V was clipped by 4 bases and J by 5 bases; unmatched bases: 7. The CDR3 DNA follows: TGCGCCAGCAGCACCCGACAGGGGCGGGAGACCCAGTACTTC. Translated, it gives CASSTRQGRETQYF.

There are a few counts of this clone. This sample includes further DNA sequences coding for the same CDR3. The chain carries TRBV19 and TRBJ1-6; 9 bases align to TRBD1. Germline V gene sequence: CDR1 LNHDA, CDR2 SQIVND (reference sequence). The CDR3 covers 13 residues. Trimming took 8 bases from V and 7 from J; bases not matched to a gene: 3. Here the CDR3 DNA reads TGTGCCAGTGGGGACAGGGTGAATTCACCCCTCCACTTT. Translating it yields CASGDRVNSPLHF.

The chain is built from TRBV5-1 and TRBJ2-7, with TRBD2 as a possible D gene (6 bases). V lost 5 bases and J lost 5, with 8 bases in between. The CDR3 consists of 11 residues. Germline CDR1 is SGHRS and CDR2 is YFSETQ. This CDR3 is CASREGNEQYF. CDR3 DNA sequence: TGCGCCAGCAGGGAGGGGAACGAGCAGTACTTC.

This clone is classed as medium-sized (0.01 to 0.1%). V gene TRBV5-5 combines with J gene TRBJ2-2; TRBD1 matches at 8 bases. V shed 2 bases and J 6 bases; nucleotides not matched to a gene: 9. The CDR3 spans 16 residues. From germline, CDR1 is SGHKS and CDR2 YYEKEE (reference sequence). The CDR3 nucleotides are TGTGCCAGCAGCTTCGGGACAGGTGCTTTAGCCGGGGAGCTGTTTTTT. Translating it yields CASSFGTGALAGELFF.

The chain uses TRBV5-8 and TRBJ2-7, with 8 bases identical to TRBD1. Per the germline V gene, CDR1 is SGHTS and CDR2 is YDEGEE. The CDR3 length is 15 residues. The J segment lost 4 bases and the V segment lost 2 bases, leaving 8 bases of the junction unmatched. This CDR3 is CASSLTRTGKYEQYF. The CDR3 coding sequence is TGTGCCAGCAGCTTAACTAGGACAGGGAAGTACGAGCAGTACTTC.

This chain joins TRBV20-1 and TRBJ1-1, with TRBD1 as a possible D gene (6 bases). Trimming removed 3 bases at V and 1 base at J, with 15 bases between. The CDR3 consists of 15 residues. Germline CDR1 and CDR2: DFQATT and SNEGSKA (reference sequence). As DNA, the CDR3 is TGCAGTGCTAGTGATCCGGCCAGGGGGAACACTGAAGCTTTCTTT. Its protein product is CSASDPARGNTEAFF.

This rearrangement joins TRBV10-3 to TRBJ1-5, with a possible D match to TRBD1 (5 bases). Trimming removed 6 bases from V and 6 bases from J, with 18 bases in between. In germline, CDR1 is ENHRY, CDR2 SYGVKD. The CDR3 contains 15 residues. CDR3 coding DNA: TGTGCCATCAGCCAGGGAGGGGAGTTTAGTCAGCCCCAGCATTTT. Residues: CAISQGGEFSQPQHF.

This clone appeared once. V is TRBV7-2 and J is TRBJ1-1, with TRBD1 matching 10 bases. The ends lost 5 bases at V and 5 bases at J; junction bases unmatched: 5. This CDR3 is built from 14 residues. Germline CDR1 reads SGHTA; CDR2 reads FQGNSA. The CDR3 DNA sequence: TGTGCCAGCAGCCCGCGACAGGGGGCGACTGAAGCTTTCTTT. The encoded protein is CASSPRQGATEAFF.

The gene calls are TRBV7-3 and TRBJ2-1, with TRBD1 matching 7 bases. V shed 5 bases and J 4 bases; nucleotides not matched to a gene: 5. The germline V gene encodes CDR1 SGHTA and CDR2 FQGTGA. The CDR3 is 14 amino acids. CDR3 loop: CASSTGTAYNEQFF. Written as DNA, the CDR3 is TGTGCCAGCAGCACCGGGACAGCATACAATGAGCAGTTCTTC.

The chain is built from TRBV9 and TRBJ1-2; TRBD1 might be the D (5 bases). The CDR3 covers 15 residues. The germline gives CDR1 SGDLS, CDR2 YYNGEE. V was shortened by 2 bases and J by 0 bases, with 11 bases between the two germline ends. The CDR3 sequence: CASSVLTDSNYGYTF. The CDR3 bases are TGTGCCAGCAGCGTTCTGACAGACTCTAACTATGGCTACACCTTC.

The chain uses TRBV19 and TRBJ2-3; TRBD2 might be the D (6 bases). V dropped 3 bases and J dropped 3 bases, with 13 bases sitting between them. This CDR3 is 15 amino acids long. CDR1 LNHDA and CDR2 SQIVND come from the germline V gene (reference sequence). CDR3 loop: CASSITAGRTDTQYF. The CDR3 DNA reads TGTGCCAGTAGTATTACGGCAGGGAGGACAGATACGCAGTATTTT.

J is TRBJ2-2 and V is TRBV7-9; D is undetermined. CDR3 length: 14 residues. V was clipped by 5 bases and J by 0 bases, with 7 bases between them. Germline-derived CDR1 and CDR2 are SEHNR and FQNEAQ (reference sequence). CDR3 region: CASSTNTNTGELFF. CDR3 coding DNA: TGTGCCAGCAGCACAAACACGAACACCGGGGAGCTGTTTTTT.

The chain has TRBV18 and TRBJ1-3; TRBD1 might be the D (5 bases). V was trimmed by 0 bases and J by 0 bases, leaving 12 bases between them. The CDR3 is 17 amino acids. Germline lookup yields CDR1 KGHSH and CDR2 LQKENI. The CDR3, as DNA: TGTGCCAGCTCACCACCGCGCGCCGGGGGCTCTGGAAACACCATATATTTT. This encodes CASSPPRAGGSGNTIYF.

This chain links TRBV5-6 with TRBJ1-2, with D uncertain. CDR3 length: 13 amino acids. CDR1 is SGHDT and CDR2 is YYEEEE in the germline V gene. V lost 1 base and J lost 1, with 5 bases in between. Written as DNA, the CDR3 is TGTGCCAGCAGCTTGCCCAGTAACTATGGCTACACCTTC. This gives the protein CASSLPSNYGYTF.

This sequence joins TRBV5-1 and TRBJ1-4, with D possibly matching TRBD1 (5 bases). This CDR3 is built from 15 residues. Germline-derived CDR1 and CDR2 are SGHRS and YFSETQ. V was cut by 2 bases and J by 1 base, with 9 bases left in between. DNA for the CDR3: TGCGCCAGCAGCTTAGGGGATATAACTAATGAAAAACTGTTTTTT. This codes for CASSLGDITNEKLFF. Together with reference TRBV5-1 and TRBJ1-4, the CDR3 gives the full variable domain: KAGVTQTPRYLIKTRGQQVTLSCSPISGHRSVSWYQQTPGQGLQFLFEYFSETQRNKGNFPGRFSGRQFSNSRSEMNVSTLELGDSALYLCASSLGDITNEKLFFGSGTQLSVL.

This clone showed up just once. V usage is TRBV5-6 and J usage is TRBJ1-2; TRBD1 aligns across 8 bases. The CDR3 consists of 12 residues. CDR1 and CDR2 from the germline V gene are SGHDT and YYEEEE. V lost 4 bases to trimming and J lost 8 bases; unmatched junction nucleotides: 4. The CDR3 here is CASSLRGPGYTF. The CDR3 DNA is TGTGCCAGCAGCCTCAGGGGGCCAGGCTACACCTTC.

The gene calls are TRBV7-3 and TRBJ2-6, with 8 bases that match TRBD2. The CDR3 runs to 18 residues. Germline V gene lookup returns CDR1 SGHTA and CDR2 FQGTGA. The trim removed 5 bases at V and 0 bases at J, leaving 9 bases unmatched. As DNA, the CDR3 is TGTGCCAGCAGCCCGGGGGGGGCTTACTCCTCTGGGGCCAACGTCCTGACTTTC. It is translated as CASSPGGAYSSGANVLTF.

V and J are TRBV7-2 and TRBJ1-1; tentatively, D is TRBD1 (6 bases). Germline V CDR1 and CDR2: SGHTA, FQGNSA. Trimming removed 4 bases at V and 8 bases at J, with 14 bases between. The CDR3 is 13 residues long. The CDR3 is CASSSQGIREAFF. CDR3 bases: TGTGCCAGCAGCTCGCAGGGGATACGGGAAGCTTTCTTT.